This passage covers 19 T cell receptor beta chains from one sample sequenced in a study of blood T cell repertoires in COVID-19. Only in-frame clones appear in the TCRdb table, and some are missing; sequencing was by immunoSEQ multiplex PCR. Of 200,000 or so clones detected, about 80% appear once; the ten largest clones hold around 2.7%. Sequenced: peripheral blood. The source is a woman aged 25-40 years who had recovered from COVID-19.

The J gene is TRBJ2-7, the V gene TRBV28; D possibly corresponds to TRBD1 (5 bases). The CDR3 runs to 16 residues. Germline assignment: CDR1 MDHEN and CDR2 SYDVKM. Trimming removed 2 bases from V and 2 bases from J, with 16 bases in between. CDR3 nucleotide sequence: TGTGCCAGCAGTTTAGGGGTGGCTGTGGGGCCCTACGAGCAGTACTTC. It translates to CASSLGVAVGPYEQYF.

The rearrangement links TRBV28 to TRBJ1-2; D is perhaps TRBD1 (5 bases). V lost 7 bases to trimming and J lost 7 bases, with 16 bases between them. Looked up from germline, CDR1 is MDHEN and CDR2 is SYDVKM. The CDR3 covers 13 residues. CDR3: CASNDIKRGGYTF. DNA of the CDR3: TGTGCCAGCAATGACATCAAAAGGGGTGGCTACACCTTC.

The chain couples TRBV7-2 to TRBJ2-7, with D unresolved. CDR3 length: 13 residues. Between the trimmed V and J ends, which lost 5 bases and 0 bases, there was a span of 8 bases. Germline values: CDR1 SGHTA, CDR2 FQGNSA. This chain's CDR3 is CASSLSRSYEQYF. The CDR3 nucleotides are TGTGCCAGCAGCCTCTCGCGCTCCTACGAGCAGTACTTC.

This chain uses TRBV4-2 with TRBJ2-7, with a tentative D call TRBD1 (6 bases). The CDR3 loop spans 12 amino acids. Trimming stripped 4 bases from V and 4 bases from J, with 8 bases between. The germline V gene encodes CDR1 LGHNA and CDR2 YNFKEQ. CDR3 loop: CASSPGQYEQYF. As DNA, the CDR3 is TGTGCCAGCAGCCCCGGACAGTACGAGCAGTACTTC.

V is TRBV12-3 or TRBV12-4 and J is TRBJ1-1, with 8 nucleotides matching TRBD1. Trimming cost V 6 bases and J 10 bases; bases outside gene matches: 4. The CDR3 has 11 amino acids. CDR3 protein: CASRHRGGAFF. Here the CDR3 DNA reads TGTGCCAGCAGGCACAGGGGGGGAGCTTTCTTT.

J is TRBJ1-2 and V is TRBV14, with TRBD1 matching over 10 bases. This CDR3 comprises 14 residues. The V and J ends lost 4 bases and 14 bases, in that order; junction bases with no gene match: 13. Germline V gives CDR1 SGHDN, CDR2 FVKESK. CDR3 bases: TGTGCCAGCAGCCTACTAGGGACAGGGGTGGTCGAGACCTTC. It is translated as CASSLLGTGVVETF.

The V gene is TRBV6-4, the J gene TRBJ1-5; D perhaps matches TRBD1 (5 bases). CDR1 and CDR2 from the germline V gene are MRHNA and SNTAGT. V was shortened by 8 bases and J by 8 bases, with 19 bases between the two germline ends. This CDR3 comprises 14 residues. CDR3 in amino acids: CASPARAGFEPQHF. CDR3 bases: TGTGCCAGCCCCGCCAGGGCCGGGTTCGAGCCCCAGCATTTT.

This clone appeared once. V usage is TRBV3-1 (or the pseudogene TRBV3-2) and J usage is TRBJ1-5, with TRBD1 as a possible D gene (5 bases). Germline V CDR1 and CDR2: LGHDT, YNNKEL (reference sequence). The CDR3 extends over 12 amino acids. V was shortened by 4 bases and J by 9 bases, with 10 bases between the two germline ends. Here the CDR3 reads CASSLIGGPQHF. DNA of the CDR3: TGTGCCAGCAGCCTAATCGGGGGGCCCCAGCATTTT.

The genes are TRBV20-1 and TRBJ1-1; D unresolved. Germline CDR1 DFQATT, CDR2 SNEGSKA (reference sequence). This CDR3 has 11 amino acids. Trimming shortened V by 8 bases and J by 1 base, and 8 bases separated the two germline ends. The CDR3 here is CSPGRNTEAFF. The CDR3 nucleotides are TGCAGTCCTGGGAGGAACACTGAAGCTTTCTTT.

V gene TRBV19 combines with J gene TRBJ1-4; no reliable D call. The CDR3 loop spans 14 amino acids. V lost 5 bases and J lost 4, with 11 bases in between. Germline-derived CDR1 and CDR2 are LNHDA and SQIVND (reference sequence). This CDR3 is CASSLRQVNEKLFF. The CDR3 DNA reads TGTGCCAGTAGTTTGCGCCAAGTTAATGAAAAACTGTTTTTT.

The chain is built from TRBV9 and TRBJ1-3, with no clear D. CDR1 and CDR2 from the germline V gene are SGDLS and YYNGEE. The V gene lost 3 bases and the J gene lost 7 bases, with 14 bases spanning the gap. There are 14 residues in the CDR3. As DNA, the CDR3 is TGTGCCAGCAGCGGCGGTGAGCCACGTAACACCATATATTTT. It is translated as CASSGGEPRNTIYF.

V and J are TRBV10-2 and TRBJ1-2; D uncertain. This CDR3 is built from 14 residues. Germline V gives CDR1 WSHSY, CDR2 SAAADI. With 3 bases removed from V and 1 base from J, the gap between germline ends came to 9 bases. The CDR3 loop reads CASSEGVNNYGYTF. CDR3 nucleotide sequence: TGCGCCAGCAGTGAAGGAGTCAATAACTATGGCTACACCTTC.

V gene TRBV18 combines with J gene TRBJ2-1, with 7 nucleotides matching TRBD1. The CDR3 runs 14 residues. The germline V gene encodes CDR1 KGHSH and CDR2 LQKENI. V dropped 3 bases and J dropped 7; count of bases not matched to a gene: 6. CDR3 in DNA: TGTGCCAGCTCACCCGGTGACAGGGCGAATGAGCAGTTCTTC. This encodes CASSPGDRANEQFF.

The chain joins TRBV19 to TRBJ2-7; 10 nucleotides match TRBD1. Germline CDR1 reads LNHDA; CDR2 reads SQIVND (reference sequence). The CDR3 covers 18 residues. The ends lost 5 bases at V and 0 bases at J; junction bases unmatched: 13. The CDR3 nucleotides are TGTGCCAGTAGTCCCCGGGACAGGGGAAATGGTAACTCCTACGAGCAGTACTTC. Its translation: CASSPRDRGNGNSYEQYF.

Here the CDR3 DNA reads TGTGCCAGCAGCTTGGAGTCCGGTGAAAAACTGTTTTTT. Amino acid sequence: CASSLESGEKLFF. V is TRBV5-4 and J is TRBJ1-4; D is unclear. V shed 0 bases and J shed 7 bases, with 7 bases lying between them. The germline V gene encodes CDR1 SGHNT and CDR2 YYREEE (reference sequence). The CDR3 is 13 residues long. Full variable domain (remainder filled in from reference TRBV5-4 and TRBJ1-4): ETGVTQSPTHLIKTRGQQVTLRCSSQSGHNTVSWYQQALGQGPQFIFQYYREEENGRGNFPPRFSGLQFPNYSSELNVNALELDDSALYLCASSLESGEKLFFGSGTQLSVL.

V gene TRBV28 combines with J gene TRBJ2-1; tentatively, D is TRBD2 (6 bases). Germline-derived CDR1 and CDR2 are MDHEN and SYDVKM. V was trimmed by 4 bases and J by 8 bases, leaving 15 bases between them. The CDR3 has 14 residues. The CDR3 DNA reads as TGTGCCAGCAGTTACCTAGCGCCTAGGGATGAGCAGTTCTTC. It specifies CASSYLAPRDEQFF.

Only a few counts were recorded for this clone. The chain combines TRBV19 with TRBJ1-1; 7 nucleotides align to TRBD1. The V segment lost 2 bases and the J segment 1 base; nucleotides outside the gene matches: 4. CDR1 is LNHDA and CDR2 is SQIVND in the germline V gene (reference sequence). CDR3 length: 15 residues. The CDR3 bases are TGTGCCAGTAGTATAAGGGGGACAGCGAACACTGAAGCTTTCTTT. Protein: CASSIRGTANTEAFF.

In DNA form, the CDR3 reads TGTGCCAGCAGCAATGGACTAGCGGGGTCCTACAATGAGCAGTTCTTC. Translated: CASSNGLAGSYNEQFF. V usage is TRBV7-3 and J usage is TRBJ2-1, with TRBD2 identical over 12 bases. The CDR3 spans 16 residues. After removal of 5 bases from V and 1 base from J, the junction contained 3 bases not matched to a gene. Germline CDR1 reads SGHTA; CDR2 reads FQGTGA.

This clone turned up a few times. The chain is built from TRBV19 and TRBJ2-5; D remains unclear. The germline gives CDR1 LNHDA, CDR2 SQIVND (reference sequence). V lost 7 bases, J lost 2 bases, and 14 bases lay in between. The CDR3 is made up of 14 amino acids. Written as DNA, the CDR3 is TGTGCCAGTAACAACAAACCCCATCAAGAGACCCAGTACTTC. As protein: CASNNKPHQETQYF.